This is a list of T cell receptor beta chains from one sample in a study of regulatory T cells in long-lasting Graves disease. TCRdb fed the multiplex PCR reads into MiXCR, producing one record per CDR3 protein. This table has hundreds of thousands of distinct CDR3 sequences, 22% appearing once. The sequenced sample was peripheral blood mononuclear cells (PBMCs), obtained when the disease was refractory, from a patient treated with antithyroid drugs. Receptors were obtained from a female donor with Graves disease. Each CDR3 is given with its conserved first and last residue. D genes are given only for firm matches. Only some rows state a clone size, as once, few, many or a class for expanded clones.

j_call: TRBJ2-7; v_call: TRBV5-1; clone_size: few; d_call: .; cdr3_aa: CASSFGNDEQYF; cdr3_nt: TGCGCCAGCAGCTTTGGGAATGACGAGCAGTACTTC
j_call: TRBJ2-6; v_call: TRBV4-2; clone_size: .; d_call: .; cdr3_aa: CASSQVLGTSGANVLTF; cdr3_nt: TGTGCCAGCAGCCAAGTTTTGGGAACCTCTGGGGCCAACGTCCTGACTTTC
j_call: TRBJ1-6; v_call: TRBV7-2; clone_size: many; d_call: TRBD1; cdr3_aa: CASSGTGVRSYNSPLHF; cdr3_nt: TGTGCCAGCAGCGGGACAGGAGTGAGGTCCTATAATTCACCCCTCCACTTT
j_call: TRBJ1-1; v_call: TRBV6-1; clone_size: .; d_call: .; cdr3_aa: CASRAQLTEAFF; cdr3_nt: TGTGCCAGCAGGGCACAACTTACTGAAGCTTTCTTT
j_call: TRBJ2-7; v_call: TRBV28; clone_size: many; d_call: .; cdr3_aa: CASRDREATYEQYF; cdr3_nt: TGTGCCAGCAGAGACAGGGAGGCGACCTACGAGCAGTACTTC
j_call: TRBJ2-2; v_call: TRBV5-1; clone_size: few; d_call: .; cdr3_aa: CASSRMAGTNTGELFF; cdr3_nt: TGCGCCAGCAGCCGGATGGCAGGGACCAACACCGGGGAGCTGTTTTTT
j_call: TRBJ2-2; v_call: TRBV27; clone_size: .; d_call: TRBD2; cdr3_aa: CASSSRLAGGTGELFF; cdr3_nt: TGTGCCAGCAGTTCCCGACTAGCGGGGGGGACCGGGGAGCTGTTTTTT
j_call: TRBJ2-7; v_call: TRBV28; clone_size: .; d_call: .; cdr3_aa: CASSFTSNSYEQYF; cdr3_nt: TGTGCCAGCAGTTTTACTAGCAATTCCTACGAGCAGTACTTC
j_call: TRBJ2-7; v_call: TRBV7-8; clone_size: many; d_call: .; cdr3_aa: CASSPRRTGVEQYF; cdr3_nt: TGTGCCAGCAGCCCGAGGCGAACGGGGGTCGAGCAGTACTTC
j_call: TRBJ1-5; v_call: TRBV7-2; clone_size: .; d_call: .; cdr3_aa: CASSFSAISNQPQHF; cdr3_nt: TGTGCCAGCAGCTTCTCGGCAATTAGCAATCAGCCCCAGCATTTT
j_call: TRBJ2-7; v_call: TRBV12-3/TRBV12-4; clone_size: many; d_call: .; cdr3_aa: CASTDFIMGEQYF; cdr3_nt: TGTGCCAGCACCGACTTTATTATGGGGGAGCAGTACTTC
j_call: TRBJ1-5; v_call: TRBV12-3/TRBV12-4; clone_size: many; d_call: TRBD1; cdr3_aa: CASSSTGGANQPQHF; cdr3_nt: TGTGCCAGCAGCTCGACAGGGGGCGCGAATCAGCCCCAGCATTTT
j_call: TRBJ1-6; v_call: TRBV30; clone_size: few; d_call: TRBD1; cdr3_aa: CAWIGTGASPLHF; cdr3_nt: TGTGCCTGGATAGGGACAGGGGCCTCACCCCTCCACTTT
j_call: TRBJ2-2; v_call: TRBV6-1; clone_size: many; d_call: .; cdr3_aa: CASMRFTEELFF; cdr3_nt: TGTGCCAGCATGAGGTTCACCGAGGAGCTGTTTTTT
j_call: TRBJ2-2; v_call: TRBV7-6; clone_size: .; d_call: .; cdr3_aa: CASSKFIGELFF; cdr3_nt: TGTGCCAGCAGCAAATTTATCGGGGAGCTGTTTTTT
j_call: TRBJ1-2; v_call: TRBV4-3; clone_size: .; d_call: .; cdr3_aa: CASSQDRGGSYGYTF; cdr3_nt: TGCGCCAGCAGCCAAGACAGGGGAGGTAGCTATGGCTACACCTTC
j_call: TRBJ2-5; v_call: TRBV19; clone_size: few; d_call: .; cdr3_aa: CASRGRMTQYF; cdr3_nt: TGTGCCTCGAGGGGTAGGATGACCCAGTACTTC
j_call: TRBJ1-2; v_call: TRBV27; clone_size: many; d_call: .; cdr3_aa: CASRHPNYGYTF; cdr3_nt: TGTGCCAGCAGACACCCCAACTATGGCTACACCTTC
j_call: TRBJ1-2; v_call: TRBV7-9; clone_size: many; d_call: .; cdr3_aa: CASSLETAYGYTF; cdr3_nt: TGTGCCAGCAGCTTAGAAACAGCCTATGGCTACACCTTC
j_call: TRBJ2-1; v_call: TRBV4-2; clone_size: .; d_call: TRBD2; cdr3_aa: CASSQQAGGPYNEQFF; cdr3_nt: TGTGCCAGCAGCCAACAAGCGGGGGGGCCCTACAATGAGCAGTTCTTC
j_call: TRBJ1-1; v_call: TRBV7-2; clone_size: few; d_call: .; cdr3_aa: CASSLGPKGGNTEAFF; cdr3_nt: TGTGCCAGCAGCTTAGGCCCTAAAGGAGGCAACACTGAAGCTTTCTTT
j_call: TRBJ1-4; v_call: TRBV20-1; clone_size: few; d_call: .; cdr3_aa: CSAADRNNEKLFF; cdr3_nt: TGCAGTGCTGCGGACCGCAATAATGAAAAACTGTTTTTT
j_call: TRBJ1-2; v_call: TRBV7-9; clone_size: many; d_call: .; cdr3_aa: CASSFSETLGYTF; cdr3_nt: TGTGCCAGCAGCTTTTCGGAGACTCTTGGCTACACCTTC
j_call: TRBJ2-7; v_call: TRBV7-2; clone_size: many; d_call: .; cdr3_aa: CASSLRDARQYF; cdr3_nt: TGTGCCAGCAGCTTGAGGGACGCACGGCAGTACTTC